This T cell receptor (beta chain) was found in a study of blood T cell repertoires in COVID-19 (dated by TCRdb to about 2020). As for the study more broadly: The collaborator samples originated in the United States, Italy and Spain and spanned the acute and convalescent phases of COVID-19. Where available, HLA class I and class II types were obtained from metadata supplied by the sample provider rather than from assay-based typing. The material from the prospective study consisted of cDNA or gDNA derived from T cells, B-cell-depleted T cells, or PBMCs. The samples were drawn from the first 160 participants of the ongoing ImmuneRACE study and from 1,200 or so subjects provided by 6 global collaborators. The dataset comprised deeply sampled blood TCRbeta repertoires from subjects exposed to, actively infected with, or recovered from COVID-19. Nearly every sample came with metadata listing a de-identified subject ID, COVID-19 status, age in years and sex. The repertoires were made available in a free public database intended to serve as a resource for research on the immune response to SARS-CoV-2. The paper's findings and limits, for the study overall: How much clinical and demographic metadata was included differed by source and by participant, and the metadata was provided uncurated.

Whole blood was collected in K2EDTA tubes by collaborating institutions according to the institutions' own protocols. Collaborator samples were shipped for TCRbeta analysis as frozen whole blood, isolated PBMCs, or DNA extracted from either sample type. As regards this clone: No antigen is known for it. One base away there is no much larger clone; base qualities are not given.

The germline V gene (reference sequence) gives CDR1 as LNHDA and CDR2 as SQIVND. CDR3 length: 15 amino acids, cysteine to phenylalanine. The DNA shown is the 45-base CDR3, in frame from base 1. The junction shows trimming of 5 bases on V and 8 bases on J, plus 21 bases between the germline ends. TCRbeta CDR3 regions were amplified from genomic DNA by means of the immunoSEQ Assay, a bias-controlled multiplex PCR. Under the source paper's analysis protocol: The number of nucleated cells in each sample was estimated by amplification of reference gene primers within the assay. To quantify the absolute abundance of each unique TCRbeta CDR3 rearrangement, sequence reads were collapsed and filtered. For each sample, productive Simpson clonality was calculated as the square root of Simpson's diversity index over productive rearrangements. Imported from immuneACCESS, the table was reduced by TCRdb to in-frame sequences with V and J called. These copies leave out some clones; in studies compared against another copy, an unresolved V gene accounts for under half, and the cause of the remainder is not known. That table gives V, J and clone size, and the DNA gave D and trimming. This sample has under 300,000 clones in its table, and 86% of those were observed once. The ten largest clones take up around 3% of the sample.

The TCR comes from a woman aged 25 to 39 with active or convalescent COVID-19. The chain is assembled from TRBV19 and TRBJ1-2, and the D gene may be TRBD1, 6 bases matching. Sequencing input: peripheral blood. The CDR3 corresponds to CASSPLETGKGGYTF. In nucleotide form, the sequence is TGTGCCAGTAGTCCACTCGAGACAGGTAAAGGCGGCTACACCTTC.